Listed below are T cell receptor beta chains from one sample, sequenced in a study of T cells after yellow fever vaccination. TCRdb re-analysed the 5' RACE reads in MiXCR, keeping a single row per CDR3 protein. The sample records about 310,000 distinct CDR3 sequences, 3.6% being singletons. The material was PBMCs, obtained on the day of the yellow fever booster vaccination. All receptors derive from a man aged 18 to 30 who received the YFV17D yellow fever vaccine. Both conserved end residues are part of each CDR3.

V gene: TRBV3-1
CDR3 protein: CASSQGLDRFRSGELFF

V gene: TRBV4-1
CDR3 protein: CASSLLGRDRTAGELFF

V gene: TRBV15
CDR3 protein: CATSRLSRSGSYEQYF

V gene: TRBV29-1
CDR3 protein: CSTFWTENYTQYF

V gene: TRBV5-1
CDR3 protein: CASSLTGSSGNQPQHF

V gene: TRBV5-1
CDR3 protein: CASSEDSHQETQYF

V gene: TRBV3-1
CDR3 protein: CASSQGITYEQYF

V gene: TRBV12-3/TRBV12-4
CDR3 protein: CASSSPAGGTGELFF

V gene: TRBV27
CDR3 protein: CASSLSEGAVYEQYF

V gene: TRBV20-1
CDR3 protein: CSAPVAGGAHNEQFF

V gene: TRBV20-1
CDR3 protein: CSARDREVGCF

V gene: TRBV6-2/TRBV6-3
CDR3 protein: CASGKDRDNQPQHF

V gene: TRBV12-5
CDR3 protein: CASGLQGGTEAFF

V gene: TRBV29-1
CDR3 protein: CSVGGQPQETQYF

V gene: TRBV6-5
CDR3 protein: CASRGRGGEQYF

V gene: TRBV10-3
CDR3 protein: CAISEPTGYLQETQYF

V gene: TRBV2
CDR3 protein: CASSGWGRVGIGELFF

V gene: TRBV24-1
CDR3 protein: CATSDPTRSGGSYNEQFF

V gene: TRBV7-2
CDR3 protein: CASSLDTARVTPQHF

V gene: TRBV29-1
CDR3 protein: CTALRDFSTGELFF

V gene: TRBV21-1
CDR3 protein: CASSRKGRDRGNTDTQYF

V gene: TRBV20-1
CDR3 protein: CSARRGSYNEQFF

V gene: TRBV28
CDR3 protein: CASSPGVSGANVLTF

V gene: TRBV5-1
CDR3 protein: CASSLGPTKNYGYTF

V gene: TRBV5-1
CDR3 protein: CASTGGGAEETQYF

V gene: TRBV3-1
CDR3 protein: CASLARPTGELFF

V gene: TRBV19
CDR3 protein: CASSIGISGGVNEQFF

V gene: TRBV10-3
CDR3 protein: CASAPGLSNEKLFF

V gene: TRBV7-2
CDR3 protein: CASSLMGRDTQYF

V gene: TRBV10-2
CDR3 protein: CASREAGANVLTF

V gene: TRBV6-2/TRBV6-3
CDR3 protein: CASRRFQGSTEAFF

V gene: TRBV9
CDR3 protein: CASSVGQKDEAFF

V gene: TRBV29-1
CDR3 protein: CSAHVNTEAFF

V gene: TRBV29-1
CDR3 protein: CSVEDLPGDSNNEQFF

V gene: TRBV6-5
CDR3 protein: CASSYSKVGRRFSYEQYF

V gene: TRBV7-3
CDR3 protein: CASRQTTDSYNEQFF

V gene: TRBV10-3
CDR3 protein: CAISEVDRGPYNEQFF

V gene: TRBV2
CDR3 protein: CASSQRGTGELFF

V gene: TRBV20-1
CDR3 protein: CSALGGGQLSEQYF

V gene: TRBV6-5
CDR3 protein: CASSDTSRALGTDTQYF

V gene: TRBV7-2
CDR3 protein: CASSRQGDRQPQHF

V gene: TRBV5-6
CDR3 protein: CASSSYGEFYGYTF

V gene: TRBV5-4
CDR3 protein: CASSLDGNQETQYF

V gene: TRBV7-6
CDR3 protein: CASSSTGTGGSPLHF

V gene: TRBV7-9
CDR3 protein: CASSLTLPSYEQYF

V gene: TRBV20-1
CDR3 protein: CSARIGTGRTEAFF

V gene: TRBV7-3
CDR3 protein: CASSLIDPPDTQYF

V gene: TRBV7-2
CDR3 protein: CASSSASGPGTEAFF

V gene: TRBV18
CDR3 protein: CASRWDSMNTEAFF

V gene: TRBV10-3
CDR3 protein: CAISDRGAFNQPQHF

V gene: TRBV30
CDR3 protein: CAWKRQENTEAFF

V gene: TRBV7-2
CDR3 protein: CASRVWLRGTEAFF

V gene: TRBV5-1
CDR3 protein: CASSLDRASTEAFF

V gene: TRBV20-1
CDR3 protein: CSAKRGASLETQYF

V gene: TRBV7-2
CDR3 protein: CASSSFGGQDTQYF

V gene: TRBV6-5
CDR3 protein: CASSRRPGRGNEQFF

V gene: TRBV11-2
CDR3 protein: CASSFGFTDTQYF

V gene: TRBV5-1
CDR3 protein: CASSFPGGVRQETQYF

V gene: TRBV4-1
CDR3 protein: CASSHPGTGGDGQYF